The source of this T cell receptor (beta chain) is a study of blood T cell repertoires in COVID-19 (dated by TCRdb to the early 2020s). For the wider study: Collaborator samples came from the United States, Italy and Spain and covered acute and convalescent phases of COVID-19. The material from the prospective study consisted of cDNA or gDNA derived from T cells, B-cell-depleted T cells, or PBMCs. The dataset comprised deeply sampled blood TCRbeta repertoires from subjects exposed to, actively infected with, or recovered from COVID-19. The repertoires were released in a freely available public database meant as a resource for research on the immune response to SARS-CoV-2. The samples were drawn from the first 160 participants of the ongoing ImmuneRACE study and from 950 to 1,500 subjects provided by 6 global collaborators. Sample metadata almost always included a de-identified subject ID, COVID-19 status, age in years and sex. Where available, HLA class I and class II types were obtained from metadata supplied by the sample provider rather than from assay-based typing.

TCRbeta CDR3 regions were amplified from genomic DNA by means of the immunoSEQ Assay, a bias-controlled multiplex PCR. Processing in the source paper ran as follows. Nucleated cell counts per sample were estimated from amplification of reference gene primers within the assay. To quantify the absolute abundance of each unique TCRbeta CDR3 rearrangement, sequence reads were collapsed and filtered. For each sample, productive Simpson clonality was calculated by taking the square root of Simpson's diversity index across productive rearrangements. The table comes from immuneACCESS by way of TCRdb, which keeps in-frame sequences with V and J called. Part of the clones is missing from these tables; in studies checked, under half for an unresolved V gene and the rest for unknown reasons. V and J calls and clone size are those listed in that table; D and trimming were worked out from the DNA. The sample has 360,000 or so clones on record, 85% to 90% of them singletons. The ten largest clones capture 1.5% to 2% of the sample.

Enrolling through a virtual design, the prospective study's participants ranged in age from roughly 18 to 90 years and lived across roughly 23 United States geographic areas. To assign participants to cohorts, the prospective study relied on clinical history that participants themselves reported in a screening survey and a study questionnaire. Recovered participants in ImmuneRACE Cohort 3 were defined by two consecutive negative NP/OP PCR tests, clearance by a healthcare professional, or resolution of symptoms. In the prospective study, mobile phlebotomists collected whole blood, serum and a nasopharyngeal or oropharyngeal swab from each participant. Over a roughly two-month period, participants in the prospective study had the option of providing additional blood draws and questionnaires. Before DNA extraction, prospective study blood samples were shipped either frozen or at room temperature.

What the work shows at the level of the full study, not this receptor alone: The amount of clinical and demographic metadata varied by source and participant and was provided uncurated.

In regard to this clone: Its antigen remains unidentified. It has no much larger one-base neighbor in the sample; base qualities were not kept.

Trimming removed 1 base from V and 7 bases from J; the gene matches leave 6 bases unexplained. Its CDR3 holds 15 amino acids, cysteine through phenylalanine. Here the CDR3 DNA is all that survives: 45 bases in frame from base 1. Sequences SGHNT (CDR1) and YYREEE (CDR2) are obtained from the germline V gene (reference sequence). The chain is made from TRBV5-4 and TRBJ1-3, with 9 junctional bases fitting TRBD1. This receptor was obtained from a woman under 40 who had recovered from COVID-19. Material: PBMCs or T cells enriched from blood (not recorded which). CDR3 reads: CASSLSGTGRNTIYF. The nucleotides read TGTGCCAGCAGCTTGAGCGGGACAGGGAGGAACACCATATATTTT.